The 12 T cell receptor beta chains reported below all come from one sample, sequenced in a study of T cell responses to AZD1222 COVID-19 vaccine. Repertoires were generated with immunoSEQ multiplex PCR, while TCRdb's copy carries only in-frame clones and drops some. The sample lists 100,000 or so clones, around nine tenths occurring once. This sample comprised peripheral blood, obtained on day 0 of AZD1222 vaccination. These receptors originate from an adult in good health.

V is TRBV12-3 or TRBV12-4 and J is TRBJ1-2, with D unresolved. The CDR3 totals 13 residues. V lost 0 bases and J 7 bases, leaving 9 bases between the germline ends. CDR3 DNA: TGTGCCAGCAGTTTAGCGGCAGGAGGTGGCTACACCTTC. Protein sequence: CASSLAAGGGYTF.

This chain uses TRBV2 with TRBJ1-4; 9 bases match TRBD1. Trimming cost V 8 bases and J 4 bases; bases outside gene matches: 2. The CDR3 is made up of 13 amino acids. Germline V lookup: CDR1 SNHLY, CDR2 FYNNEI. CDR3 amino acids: CASHRGLNEKLFF. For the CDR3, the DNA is TGTGCCAGCCACAGGGGGCTTAATGAAAAACTGTTTTTT.

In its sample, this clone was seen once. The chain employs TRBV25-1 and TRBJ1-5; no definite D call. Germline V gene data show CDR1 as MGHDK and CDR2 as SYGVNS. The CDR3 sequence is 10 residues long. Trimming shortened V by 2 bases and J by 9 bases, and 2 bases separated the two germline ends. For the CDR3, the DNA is TGTGCCAGCAGTGAAAGGCCCCAGCATTTT. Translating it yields CASSERPQHF.

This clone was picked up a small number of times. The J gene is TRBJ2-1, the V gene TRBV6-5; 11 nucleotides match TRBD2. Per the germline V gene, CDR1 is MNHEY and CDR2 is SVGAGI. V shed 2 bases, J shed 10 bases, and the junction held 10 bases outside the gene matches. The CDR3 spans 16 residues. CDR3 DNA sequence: TGTGCCAGCAGTTACAACATAGCGGGGGGGCCGTGGGAGCAGTTCTTC. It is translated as CASSYNIAGGPWEQFF.

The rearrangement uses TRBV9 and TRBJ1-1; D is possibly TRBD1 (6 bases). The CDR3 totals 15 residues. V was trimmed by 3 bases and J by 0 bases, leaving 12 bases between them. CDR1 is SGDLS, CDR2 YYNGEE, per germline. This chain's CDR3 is CASSDRDNLNTEAFF. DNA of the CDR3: TGTGCCAGCAGCGACAGGGACAACTTGAACACTGAAGCTTTCTTT.

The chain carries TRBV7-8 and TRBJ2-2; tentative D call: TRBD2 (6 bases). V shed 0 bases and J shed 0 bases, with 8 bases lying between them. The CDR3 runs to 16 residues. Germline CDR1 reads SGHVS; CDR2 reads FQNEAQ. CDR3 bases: TGTGCCAGCAGCTTAGCACCGGGGGCGAACACCGGGGAGCTGTTTTTT. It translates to CASSLAPGANTGELFF.

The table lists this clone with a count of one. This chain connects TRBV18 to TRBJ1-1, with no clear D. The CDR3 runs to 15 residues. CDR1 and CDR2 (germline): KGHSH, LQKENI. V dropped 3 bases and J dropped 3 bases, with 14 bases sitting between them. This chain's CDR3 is CASSPRGSEDTEAFF. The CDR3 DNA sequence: TGTGCCAGCTCACCCCGAGGTTCGGAGGACACTGAAGCTTTCTTT.

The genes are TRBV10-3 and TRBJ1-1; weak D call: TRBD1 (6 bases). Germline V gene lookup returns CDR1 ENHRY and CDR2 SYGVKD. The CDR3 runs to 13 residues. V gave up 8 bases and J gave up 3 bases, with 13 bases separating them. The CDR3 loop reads CAIGKGGDTEAFF. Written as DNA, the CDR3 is TGTGCCATCGGGAAAGGGGGGGACACTGAAGCTTTCTTT.

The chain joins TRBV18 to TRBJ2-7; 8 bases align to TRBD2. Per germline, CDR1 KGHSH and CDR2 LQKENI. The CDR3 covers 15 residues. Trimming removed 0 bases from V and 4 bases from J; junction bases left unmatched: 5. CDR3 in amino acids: CASSPPNSGTYEQYF. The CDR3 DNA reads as TGTGCCAGCTCACCACCTAATAGCGGGACGTACGAGCAGTACTTC.

The CDR3 sequence: CASSLGLTLSGNTIYF. CDR3 sequence (DNA): TGCGCCAGCAGCTTAGGGCTGACCCTCTCTGGAAACACCATATATTTT. The rearrangement joins TRBV5-1 to TRBJ1-3; D is ambiguous. Per germline, CDR1 SGHRS and CDR2 YFSETQ. V gave up 2 bases and J gave up 0 bases, with 12 bases separating them. The CDR3 extends over 16 amino acids.

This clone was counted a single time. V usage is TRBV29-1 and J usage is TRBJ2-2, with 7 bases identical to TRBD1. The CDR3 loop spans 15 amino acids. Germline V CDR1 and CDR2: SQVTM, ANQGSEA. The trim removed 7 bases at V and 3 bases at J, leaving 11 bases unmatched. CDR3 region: CSAGNRGRDTGELFF. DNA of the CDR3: TGCAGCGCTGGGAACAGGGGAAGGGACACCGGGGAGCTGTTTTTT.

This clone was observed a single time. In DNA, the CDR3 is TGCAGTGCTAGTCACCCAGCTCGCGACTATGGCTACACCTTC. It specifies CSASHPARDYGYTF. The chain employs TRBV20-1 and TRBJ1-2; D gene uncertain. The CDR3 spans 14 residues. Germline V gene sequence: CDR1 DFQATT, CDR2 SNEGSKA (reference sequence). V was shortened by 3 bases and J by 3 bases, with 14 bases between the two germline ends.